The clone carrying this TCR beta chain showed up many times. Its antigen is not known. These data are taken from a study of beta chain bispecific antibodies for T cell cancers. Background on the study: The leukemia lines expressed TRBV12-3 (Jurkat) and TRBV5-5 (HPB-ALL). Study-wide findings and caveats: Normal T cells contributed less of the targeted TRBV signal than the leukemia cells did. Anti-TRBV12 exposure, compared with anti-CD19, reduced the TRBV12-3 proportion of TRBV signal by approximately 99%.

The CDR3 loop spans 16 amino acids. From germline, CDR1 is SNHLY and CDR2 FYNNEI. TCRdb analysed the 5' RACE reads with MiXCR anew, one entry per CDR3 protein. Of around 19,000 distinct CDR3 sequences listed, approximately 2.2% are singletons. Blood mononuclear cells were expanded for 3 to 4 days using either OKT3 anti-CD3 antibody or CD3/CD28 beads. This sequence originates from a human donor in good health. Some clones in this sample may be carry-over from other donors' samples. The specimen comprised healthy donor T cells cultured with leukemia cells, sampled from a culture containing a bispecific antibody targeting TCR Vbeta12. The rearrangement joins TRBV2 to TRBJ2-2, with TRBD2 as a possible D gene (6 bases). CDR3 region: CPGSLAGSIGTGELFF. CDR3 sequence (DNA): TGTCCCGGGTCCCTGGCGGGAAGTATTGGCACCGGGGAGCTGTTTTTT.